Listed below are T cell receptor beta chains from one sample, sequenced in a study of T cells in Graves' hyperthyroidism and ophthalmopathy. TCRdb used MiXCR to reprocess the multiplex PCR reads, holding one entry per CDR3 protein. The table includes more than 500,000 distinct CDR3 sequences, roughly 17% detected once. Sequencing used blood. The receptors originated from a woman aged 30 to 39 with Graves' hyperthyroidism. Both conserved end residues are part of each CDR3. The order of the fields is V gene, J gene, CDR3 protein.

V: TRBV6-5; J: TRBJ1-1; CDR3: CASSYSFAVMNTEAFF
V: TRBV28; J: TRBJ1-4; CDR3: CAGGDDAGVSIGANEKLFF
V: TRBV11-2; J: TRBJ2-3; CDR3: CASQLVGSGYF
V: TRBV7-8; J: TRBJ1-4; CDR3: CASSPYSTGTGLKGKLFF
V: TRBV6-1; J: TRBJ1-5; CDR3: CASSEAGHSSGGRNQPQHF
V: TRBV27; J: TRBJ2-7; CDR3: CASSLVLDSTYEQYF
V: TRBV2; J: TRBJ2-1; CDR3: CASSGTGGYNEQFF
V: TRBV5-5; J: TRBJ2-7; CDR3: CASSLGLARGEQYF
V: TRBV7-2; J: TRBJ2-3; CDR3: CASSGRQGRTDTQYF
V: TRBV5-1; J: TRBJ2-1; CDR3: CASSIRLEGHNEQFF
V: TRBV5-8; J: TRBJ2-4; CDR3: CASSLRQSKNIQYF
V: TRBV30; J: TRBJ2-3; CDR3: CAWRTGGTDTQYF
V: TRBV2; J: TRBJ2-3; CDR3: CASSGRGHFSTDTQYF
V: TRBV2; J: TRBJ2-5; CDR3: CASSGTGGTQYF
V: TRBV20-1; J: TRBJ2-1; CDR3: CSAPKGLAGVEEQFF
V: TRBV29-1; J: TRBJ2-3; CDR3: CSVNTDTQYF
V: TRBV28; J: TRBJ2-2; CDR3: CASSYRAGTGELFF
V: TRBV7-2; J: TRBJ2-5; CDR3: CASSLVVGGRANHQETQYF
V: TRBV20-1; J: TRBJ1-5; CDR3: CSARPYNQPQHF
V: TRBV20-1; J: TRBJ2-1; CDR3: CSAGALAGSRYNEQFF
V: TRBV9; J: TRBJ2-1; CDR3: CASSVRGLGDEQFF
V: TRBV6-2/TRBV6-3; J: TRBJ1-1; CDR3: CASSQEDTIYFF
V: TRBV12-5; J: TRBJ2-3; CDR3: CASGHPAGVWSDTQYF
V: TRBV4-2; J: TRBJ1-2; CDR3: CASSQGGSTGARGYTF
V: TRBV2; J: TRBJ1-6; CDR3: CASSEGTVNSPLHF
V: TRBV2; J: TRBJ2-7; CDR3: CASSEDRGSYEQYF
V: TRBV28; J: TRBJ2-7; CDR3: CASRGLAGAYEQYF
V: TRBV28; J: TRBJ1-2; CDR3: CASSSIDRGRGYTF
V: TRBV7-9; J: TRBJ1-1; CDR3: CASSLVEGTEAFF
V: TRBV12-3/TRBV12-4; J: TRBJ1-4; CDR3: CASSSRGREKLFF
V: TRBV20-1; J: TRBJ2-1; CDR3: CSAPSTSGILNEQFF
V: TRBV6-2/TRBV6-3; J: TRBJ2-7; CDR3: CASTLEPHYEQYF
V: TRBV4-1; J: TRBJ2-5; CDR3: CASSQTSGRKETQYF